Sequencing of this T cell receptor (beta chain) was carried out in a study of blood T cell repertoires in COVID-19 (dated by TCRdb to about 2020). For the study in its entirety: Collaborator samples came from the United States, Italy and Spain and covered acute and convalescent phases of COVID-19. The sample metadata nearly always contained a de-identified subject ID, COVID-19 status, age in years and sex. The material from the prospective study consisted of cDNA or gDNA derived from T cells, B-cell-depleted T cells, or PBMCs. Deeply sampled blood TCRbeta repertoires from subjects exposed to, actively infected with, or recovered from COVID-19 were included in the dataset. Where available, HLA class I and class II types were taken from metadata supplied by the sample provider and were not determined by assay-based typing. The repertoires were released in a freely available public database meant as a resource for research on the immune response to SARS-CoV-2. The samples were drawn from the first 160 participants of the ongoing ImmuneRACE study and from 1,200 or so subjects provided by 6 global collaborators. What the work shows at the level of the full study, not this receptor alone: Clinical and demographic metadata were provided uncurated, with the amount varying by source and participant.

TCRbeta CDR3 regions were amplified from genomic DNA using the immunoSEQ Assay, a bias-controlled multiplex PCR. The paper's data handling went like this. The number of nucleated cells in each sample was estimated from the amplification of reference gene primers within the assay. Sequence reads were collapsed and filtered to measure the absolute abundance of every unique TCRbeta CDR3 rearrangement. For each sample, productive Simpson clonality was calculated as the square root of Simpson's diversity index over productive rearrangements. TCRdb took over this immuneACCESS table, retaining in-frame rearrangements with V and J assigned. Such tables are incomplete; in checked studies, under half of the missing clones stem from an unresolved V gene, and the remainder is unexplained. V and J calls and clone size follow that table, whereas D and trimming were derived from the DNA. In this sample the table shows about 61,000 clones, roughly 80% of which occur a single time. Roughly 6% of the sample belongs to the ten largest clones.

The collaborating institutions used their own protocols to collect whole blood in K2EDTA tubes. For TCRbeta analysis, collaborator samples were shipped as frozen whole blood, as isolated PBMCs, or as DNA extracted from either sample type. On this clone itself: This receptor's antigen is unknown. Base qualities are missing; no much larger clone stands one base away.

CDR1 and CDR2 (SNHLY, FYNNEI) derive from the germline V gene. From the cysteine up to the phenylalanine, the CDR3 has a length of 13 residues. Only the CDR3 DNA is retained, 39 bases long and in frame from the first base. V gives up 8 bases and J gives up 2 bases, and the segment between their germline ends measures 12 bases. Material for sequencing was peripheral blood. The chain links TRBV2 with TRBJ1-1; the D gene is possibly TRBD1, with 5 bases matching. The clonotype comes from a woman aged 70-85 years with acute or convalescent COVID-19. The CDR3 protein is CASSLQVNTEAFF. The DNA is TGTGCCAGCTCACTACAGGTTAACACTGAAGCTTTCTTT.